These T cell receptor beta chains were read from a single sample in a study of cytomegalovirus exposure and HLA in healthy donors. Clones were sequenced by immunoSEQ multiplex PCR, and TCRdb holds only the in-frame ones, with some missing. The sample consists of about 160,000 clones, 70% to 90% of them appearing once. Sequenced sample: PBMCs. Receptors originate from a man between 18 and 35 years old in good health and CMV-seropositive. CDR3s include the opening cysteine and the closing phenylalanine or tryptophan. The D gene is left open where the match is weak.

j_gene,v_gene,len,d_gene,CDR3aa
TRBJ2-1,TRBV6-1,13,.,CASSPFGYNEQFF
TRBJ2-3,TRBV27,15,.,CASRGRGYSTDTQYF
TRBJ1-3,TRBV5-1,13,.,CASSLYSGNTIYF
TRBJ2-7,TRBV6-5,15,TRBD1,CASSGTGGESYEQYF
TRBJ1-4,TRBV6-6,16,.,CASSGTRGGKNEKLFF
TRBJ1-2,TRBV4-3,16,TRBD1,CASSQEEEDRGNGYTF
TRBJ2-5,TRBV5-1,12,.,CASSKEQETQYF
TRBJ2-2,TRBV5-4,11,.,CASSQTGELFF
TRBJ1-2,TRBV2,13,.,CASEEEVTYGYTF
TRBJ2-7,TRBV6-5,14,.,CASSYGAGPYEQYF
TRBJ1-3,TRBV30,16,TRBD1,CAWSATGAGSGNTIYF
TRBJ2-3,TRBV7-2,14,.,CASSLASGTDTQYF
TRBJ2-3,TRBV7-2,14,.,CASRSGLSTDTQYF
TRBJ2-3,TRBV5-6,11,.,CASSFSNTQYF
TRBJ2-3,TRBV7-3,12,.,CASSLGAETQYF
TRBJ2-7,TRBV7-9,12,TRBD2,CASSRSGDRQYF
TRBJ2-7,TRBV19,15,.,CASSSLQQGRGEQYF
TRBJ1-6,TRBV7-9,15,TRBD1,CASSWTDRVISPLHF
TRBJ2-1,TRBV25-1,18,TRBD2,CASSGGTSGGLSYNEQFF
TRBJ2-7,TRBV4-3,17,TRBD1,CASSQDRVGTGAYEQYF
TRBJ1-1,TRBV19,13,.,CASSIERNTEAFF
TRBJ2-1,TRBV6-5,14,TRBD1,CASSFSDRANEQFF
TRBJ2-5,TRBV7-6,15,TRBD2,CASSRTSGAQETQYF